The clone carrying this T cell receptor beta chain was observed a few times. The sample originates from a study of blood T cells in healthy people across ages. Healthy Caucasian individuals from Russia aged about 6 to 95 were enrolled as donors. The authors ran a second PCR of about 6 to 11 cycles using a sample-barcoded 5' primer and a J-beta primer mix. TCRdb redid the calling of the 5' RACE reads with MiXCR, one entry per CDR3 protein. In the table there are 550,000 to 700,000 distinct CDR3 sequences, roughly 28% of which are singletons. The germline gives CDR1 MNHNY, CDR2 SVGAGI (reference sequence). With 5 bases clipped from V and 6 bases from J, the junction kept 12 bases outside the gene matches. The CDR3 totals 15 residues.

The sequencing sample was made of blood. The chain links TRBV6-6 to TRBJ2-5; 7 bases are a match to TRBD2. This sequence originates from a woman between 70 and 85 years old in good health. The CDR3 loop reads CASSSSAGWGKTQYF. The CDR3 nucleotides are TGTGCCAGCAGTAGCTCAGCGGGGTGGGGAAAGACCCAGTACTTC.